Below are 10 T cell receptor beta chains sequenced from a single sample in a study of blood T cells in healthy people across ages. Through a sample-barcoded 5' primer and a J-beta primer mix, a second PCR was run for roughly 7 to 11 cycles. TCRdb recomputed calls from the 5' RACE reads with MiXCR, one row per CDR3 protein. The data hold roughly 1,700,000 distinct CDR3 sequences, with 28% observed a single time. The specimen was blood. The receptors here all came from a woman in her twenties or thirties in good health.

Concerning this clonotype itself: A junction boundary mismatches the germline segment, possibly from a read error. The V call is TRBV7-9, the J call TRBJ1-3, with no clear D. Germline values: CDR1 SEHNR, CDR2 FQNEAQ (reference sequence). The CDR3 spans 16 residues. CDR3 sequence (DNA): TGTGCCAGCAGCTTACGGCGGGATAGCTCTGGAAACCCCATATATTTT. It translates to CASSLRRDSSGNPIYF.

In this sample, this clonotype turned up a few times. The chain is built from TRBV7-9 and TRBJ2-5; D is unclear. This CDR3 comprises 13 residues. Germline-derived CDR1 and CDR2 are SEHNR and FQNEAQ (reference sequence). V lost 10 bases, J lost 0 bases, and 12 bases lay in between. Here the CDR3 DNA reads TGTGCCATCTTGGGCGAAAACCAAGAGACCCAGTACTTC. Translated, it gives CAILGENQETQYF. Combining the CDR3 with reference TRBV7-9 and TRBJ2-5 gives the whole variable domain DTGVSQNPRHKITKRGQNVTFRCDPISEHNRLYWYRQTLGQGPEFLTYFQNEAQLEKSRLLSDRFSAERPKGSFSTLEIQRTEQGDSAMYLCAILGENQETQYFGPGTRLLVL.

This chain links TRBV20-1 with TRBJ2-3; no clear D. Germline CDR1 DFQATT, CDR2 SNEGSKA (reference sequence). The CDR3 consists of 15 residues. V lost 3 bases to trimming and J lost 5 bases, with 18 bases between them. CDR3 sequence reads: CSASRPLDVGDTQYF. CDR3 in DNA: TGCAGTGCTAGTCGCCCGCTAGACGTCGGAGATACGCAGTATTTT.

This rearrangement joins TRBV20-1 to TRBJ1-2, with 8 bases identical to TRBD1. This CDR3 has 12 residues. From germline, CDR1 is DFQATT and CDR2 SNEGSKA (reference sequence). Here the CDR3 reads CRAGQGGYGYTF. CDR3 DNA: TGCAGGGCAGGACAGGGCGGCTATGGCTACACCTTC.

The CDR3, as DNA: TGTGCCAGCAGTTACAGGGAAGGGAGCAATCAGCCCCAGCATTTT. It translates to CASSYREGSNQPQHF. The rearrangement joins TRBV6-6 to TRBJ1-5; no definite D call. CDR1 MNHNY and CDR2 SVGAGI come from the germline V gene (reference sequence). CDR3 length: 15 residues. Trimming left V 2 bases short and J 1 base short, with 9 bases between.

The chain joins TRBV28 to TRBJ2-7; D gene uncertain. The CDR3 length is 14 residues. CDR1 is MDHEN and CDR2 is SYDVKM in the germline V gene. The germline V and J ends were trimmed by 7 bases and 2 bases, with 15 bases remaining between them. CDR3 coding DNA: TGTGCCAGCACCCGCGGTCAGAGCCCCTACGAGCAGTACTTC. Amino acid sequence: CASTRGQSPYEQYF.

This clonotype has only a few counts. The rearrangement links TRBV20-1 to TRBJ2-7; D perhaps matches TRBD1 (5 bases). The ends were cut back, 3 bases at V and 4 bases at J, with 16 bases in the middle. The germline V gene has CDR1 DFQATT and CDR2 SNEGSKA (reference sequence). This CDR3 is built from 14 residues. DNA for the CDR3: TGCAGTGCTAGTCATAGGGGCCGAGGTTACGAGCAGTACTTC. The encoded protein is CSASHRGRGYEQYF.

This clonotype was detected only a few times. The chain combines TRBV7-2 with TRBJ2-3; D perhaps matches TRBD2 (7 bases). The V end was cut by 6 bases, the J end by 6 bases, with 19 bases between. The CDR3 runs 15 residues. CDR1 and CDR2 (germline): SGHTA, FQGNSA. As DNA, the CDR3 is TGTGCCAGCAGGAAATGGGGGGGGGCCGCGGATACGCAGTATTTT. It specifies CASRKWGGAADTQYF.

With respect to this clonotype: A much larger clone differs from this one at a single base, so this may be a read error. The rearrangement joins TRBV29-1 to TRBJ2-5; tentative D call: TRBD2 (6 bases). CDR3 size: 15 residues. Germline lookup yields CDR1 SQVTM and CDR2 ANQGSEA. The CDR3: CIVRGLKGLQETQYF. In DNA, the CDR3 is TGCATCGTGCGAGGCCTTAAGGGACTTCAAGAGACCCAGTACTTC.

The DNA of the CDR3 is TGTGCCAGCAGTTCCCGGGGGGGAGGAGTGGAGACCCAGTACTTC. This translates into CASSSRGGGVETQYF. The chain couples TRBV6-6 to TRBJ2-5, with 8 bases matching TRBD2. The germline gives CDR1 MNHNY, CDR2 SVGAGI (reference sequence). This CDR3 spans 15 amino acids. The V gene end was trimmed by 4 bases and the J gene end by 5 bases; junction bases not matched to a gene: 9.